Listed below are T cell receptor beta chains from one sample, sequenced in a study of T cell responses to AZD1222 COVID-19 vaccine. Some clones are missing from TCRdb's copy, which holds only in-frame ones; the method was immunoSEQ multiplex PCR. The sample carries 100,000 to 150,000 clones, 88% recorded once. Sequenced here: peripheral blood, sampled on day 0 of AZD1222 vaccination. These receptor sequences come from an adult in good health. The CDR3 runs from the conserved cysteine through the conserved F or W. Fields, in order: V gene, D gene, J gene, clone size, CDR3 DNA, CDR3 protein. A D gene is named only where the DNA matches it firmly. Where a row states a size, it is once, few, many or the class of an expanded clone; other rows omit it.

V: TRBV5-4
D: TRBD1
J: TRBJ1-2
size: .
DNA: TGTGCCAGCAGCCCCGGACAGGTATACTATGGCTACACCTTC
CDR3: CASSPGQVYYGYTF

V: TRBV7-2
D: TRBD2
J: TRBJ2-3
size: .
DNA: TGTGCCAGCAGCGCCCGCTTAGCGGGAGTGGATACGCAGTATTTT
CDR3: CASSARLAGVDTQYF

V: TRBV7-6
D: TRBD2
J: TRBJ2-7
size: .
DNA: TGTGCCAGCAGCGCCGCTAGCGGGGGCAGCTCCTACGAGCAGTACTTC
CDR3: CASSAASGGSSYEQYF

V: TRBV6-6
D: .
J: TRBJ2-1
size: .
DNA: TGTGCCAGCAGTTACGGGGTCACAGCCCAGTTCTTC
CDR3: CASSYGVTAQFF

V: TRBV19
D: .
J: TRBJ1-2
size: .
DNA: TGTGCCAGTAGTATAGACGGAACCTATGGCTACACCTTC
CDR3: CASSIDGTYGYTF

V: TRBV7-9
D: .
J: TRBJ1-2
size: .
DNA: TGTGCCAGCAGCCTCAGCTATGGCTACACCTTC
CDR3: CASSLSYGYTF

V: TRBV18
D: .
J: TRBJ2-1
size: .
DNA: TGTGCCAGCTCTCGGGGCGAGTATGAGCAGTTCTTC
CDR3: CASSRGEYEQFF

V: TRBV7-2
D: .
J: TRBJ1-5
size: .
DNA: TGTGCCAGCAGCTTATGGCAGGATCAGCCCCAGCATTTT
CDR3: CASSLWQDQPQHF

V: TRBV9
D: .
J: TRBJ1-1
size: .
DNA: TGTGCCAGCAGCGTAGTGGGGGCCGGGAGGAGCACTGAAGCTTTCTTT
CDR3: CASSVVGAGRSTEAFF

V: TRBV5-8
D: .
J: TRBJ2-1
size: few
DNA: TGTGCCAGCAGCTTTGGCTACGGTGGGAATGAGCAGTTCTTC
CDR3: CASSFGYGGNEQFF

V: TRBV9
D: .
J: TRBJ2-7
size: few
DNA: TGTGCCAGCAGCGCAGGAGACTCCCCCCGGGTTTACGAGCAGTACTTC
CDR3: CASSAGDSPRVYEQYF

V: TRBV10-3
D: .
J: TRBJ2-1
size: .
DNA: TGTGCCATCAGTGGGGCTAACGCCTACAATGAGCAGTTCTTC
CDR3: CAISGANAYNEQFF

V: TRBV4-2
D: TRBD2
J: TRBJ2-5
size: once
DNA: TGTGCCAGCAGCCAGAGTCCGGGACTAGCGGGAGAAGAGACCCAGTACTTC
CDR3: CASSQSPGLAGEETQYF

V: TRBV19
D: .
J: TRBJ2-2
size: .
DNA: TGTGCAACGAATCCAAACAGCTACATCGGCGGGGAGCTGTTTTTT
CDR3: CATNPNSYIGGELFF

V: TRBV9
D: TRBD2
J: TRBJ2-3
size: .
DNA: TGTGCCAGCAGCGGAGGACGACGGGAGGACACAGATACGCAGTATTTT
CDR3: CASSGGRREDTDTQYF

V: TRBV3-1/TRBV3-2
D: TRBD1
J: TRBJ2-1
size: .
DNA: TGTGCCAGCAGCCACGACAGGGAGAGGCGATACAATGAGCAGTTCTTC
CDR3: CASSHDRERRYNEQFF

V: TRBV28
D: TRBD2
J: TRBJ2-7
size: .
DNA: TGTGCCAGCAGTCTGCCGACTAGCGGGTCATCCTACGAGCAGTACTTC
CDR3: CASSLPTSGSSYEQYF